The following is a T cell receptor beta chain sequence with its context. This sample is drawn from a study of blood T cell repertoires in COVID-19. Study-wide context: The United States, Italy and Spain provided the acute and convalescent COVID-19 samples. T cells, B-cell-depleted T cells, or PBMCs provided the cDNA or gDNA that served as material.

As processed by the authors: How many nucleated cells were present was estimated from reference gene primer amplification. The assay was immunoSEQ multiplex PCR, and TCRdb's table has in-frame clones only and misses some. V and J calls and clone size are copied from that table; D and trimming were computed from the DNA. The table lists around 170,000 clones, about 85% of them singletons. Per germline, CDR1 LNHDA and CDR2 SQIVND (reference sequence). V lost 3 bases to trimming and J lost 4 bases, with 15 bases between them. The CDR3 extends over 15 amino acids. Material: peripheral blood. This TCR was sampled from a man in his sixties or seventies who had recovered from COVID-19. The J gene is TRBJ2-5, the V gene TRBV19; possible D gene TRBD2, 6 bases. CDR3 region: CASSMPGVGLETQYF. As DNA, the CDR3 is TGTGCCAGTAGTATGCCGGGAGTGGGGCTAGAGACCCAGTACTTC.